These 25 T cell receptor beta chains were sequenced from one sample in a study of blood T cell repertoires in COVID-19. Here immunoSEQ multiplex PCR was the method, and the copy in TCRdb shows in-frame clones only, minus some. The sample lists under 300,000 clones, about 82% seen once, with 6% to 7% in the top ten. Sequenced: peripheral blood. All receptors come from a woman aged 60-70 years with active or convalescent COVID-19.

V gene TRBV28 combines with J gene TRBJ1-2; no firm D call. Germline-derived CDR1 and CDR2 are MDHEN and SYDVKM. With 0 bases removed from V and 2 bases from J, the gap between germline ends came to 4 bases. The CDR3 spans 13 residues. The CDR3 is CASSLWQNYGYTF. For the CDR3, the DNA is TGTGCCAGCAGTTTATGGCAGAACTATGGCTACACCTTC.

CDR3 in amino acids: CASSQGNTEAFF. The CDR3 coding sequence is TGCGCCAGCAGTCAGGGCAACACTGAAGCTTTCTTT. V and J are TRBV5-1 and TRBJ1-1, with D maybe TRBD1 (5 bases). The CDR3 has 12 amino acids. V lost 5 bases and J lost 2, with 7 bases in between. Germline CDR1 and CDR2: SGHRS and YFSETQ.

The V and J genes are TRBV4-2 and TRBJ2-7; TRBD2 might be the D (5 bases). Trimming removed 4 bases at V and 6 bases at J, with 13 bases between. This CDR3 is 13 amino acids long. Germline CDR1 reads LGHNA; CDR2 reads YNFKEQ. The CDR3 loop reads CASSLTSFPEQYF. The CDR3 DNA follows: TGTGCCAGCAGCCTAACTAGTTTTCCCGAGCAGTACTTC.

The rearrangement joins TRBV20-1 to TRBJ1-4, with 7 bases lining up with TRBD1. CDR1 is DFQATT and CDR2 is SNEGSKA in the germline V gene (reference sequence). Unmatched junction bases numbered 6, after V lost 6 bases and J lost 11 bases. The length of the CDR3 is 11 residues. In DNA form, the CDR3 reads TGCAGTGCCGAAGACAGGGAGAAACTGTTTTTT. Residues: CSAEDREKLFF.

The rearrangement uses TRBV5-1 and TRBJ1-2; 7 bases are shared with TRBD1. The CDR3 sequence is 14 residues long. J gave up 4 bases and V 4 bases, and 7 bases lay outside the gene matches. Per the germline V gene, CDR1 is SGHRS and CDR2 is YFSETQ. The CDR3 DNA reads TGCGCCAGCAGCCTCAACAGGGGATCCTATGGCTACACCTTC. Protein: CASSLNRGSYGYTF.

V usage is TRBV6-5 and J usage is TRBJ1-1; D gene uncertain. V gave up 8 bases and J gave up 3 bases, with 13 bases separating them. CDR1 is MNHEY and CDR2 is SVGAGI in the germline V gene. The CDR3 has 13 residues. CDR3 loop: CASGETVDTEAFF. In DNA, the CDR3 is TGTGCCAGCGGGGAGACCGTTGACACTGAAGCTTTCTTT.

The chain couples TRBV19 to TRBJ1-4; 8 bases map to TRBD1. V dropped 6 bases and J dropped 3; count of bases not matched to a gene: 6. CDR1 and CDR2 (germline): LNHDA, SQIVND (reference sequence). The CDR3 length is 15 residues. This CDR3 is CASRKTGVANEKLFF. CDR3 DNA sequence: TGTGCCAGTAGAAAGACAGGGGTGGCTAATGAAAAACTGTTTTTT.

The chain couples TRBV5-1 to TRBJ2-5; 12 bases map to TRBD2. This CDR3 is built from 16 residues. V trimming: 7 bases; J trimming: 5 bases; junction bases outside the gene matches: 12. Germline-derived CDR1 and CDR2 are SGHRS and YFSETQ. CDR3 sequence reads: CASSQTSGSPGETQYF. CDR3 nucleotide sequence: TGCGCCAGCTCCCAGACTAGCGGGAGCCCCGGGGAGACCCAGTACTTC.

The gene calls are TRBV7-8 and TRBJ2-4; TRBD2 matches at 9 bases. From germline, CDR1 is SGHVS and CDR2 FQNEAQ. This CDR3 has 17 amino acids. The V gene end was trimmed by 5 bases and the J gene end by 0 bases; junction bases not matched to a gene: 8. CDR3 residues: CASSPLLAGLAKNIQYF. CDR3 coding DNA: TGTGCCAGCAGCCCACTCCTAGCGGGGCTAGCCAAAAACATTCAGTACTTC.

V gene TRBV7-9 combines with J gene TRBJ2-3, with TRBD2 matching 12 bases. Per the germline V gene, CDR1 is SEHNR and CDR2 is FQNEAQ (reference sequence). Germline trimming cut 5 bases from V and 4 bases from J; bases unmatched to any gene: 10. This CDR3 contains 17 residues. The CDR3 loop reads CASSPPELAGGADTQYF. The CDR3 nucleotides read TGTGCCAGCAGCCCCCCAGAACTAGCGGGGGGAGCAGATACGCAGTATTTT.

The rearrangement links TRBV3-1 (or the pseudogene TRBV3-2) to TRBJ2-1; possible D gene TRBD1, 5 bases. This CDR3 is built from 13 residues. V was clipped by 2 bases and J by 6 bases, with 8 bases between them. The germline gives CDR1 LGHDT, CDR2 YNNKEL (reference sequence). CDR3 in amino acids: CASSQQGINEQFF. The CDR3 nucleotides are TGTGCCAGCAGCCAACAGGGCATCAATGAGCAGTTCTTC.

The chain uses TRBV3-1 (or the pseudogene TRBV3-2) and TRBJ1-1; D possibly corresponds to TRBD1 (5 bases). The CDR3 spans 17 residues. From germline, CDR1 is LGHDT and CDR2 YNNKEL (reference sequence). V was trimmed by 1 base and J by 1 base, leaving 16 bases between them. In DNA, the CDR3 is TGTGCCAGCAGCCAAGGATCCTTCGAAAGGGGGAACACTGAAGCTTTCTTT. Its protein is CASSQGSFERGNTEAFF.

This clone was observed a handful of times. This chain joins TRBV7-2 and TRBJ2-1; TRBD2 agrees at 7 bases. V shed 5 bases, J shed 6 bases, and the junction held 7 bases outside the gene matches. The CDR3 has 14 residues. In germline, CDR1 is SGHTA, CDR2 FQGNSA. Written as DNA, the CDR3 is TGTGCCAGCAGCCTCTCGACTAGCTCCAATGAGCAGTTCTTC. Translation: CASSLSTSSNEQFF.

J is TRBJ1-1 and V is TRBV5-1, with D uncertain. The V and J ends lost 4 bases and 9 bases respectively, with 10 bases between them. Looked up from germline, CDR1 is SGHRS and CDR2 is YFSETQ. This CDR3 spans 11 amino acids. The CDR3 DNA reads TGCGCCAGCAGCCTCGGGGAGCAAGCTTTCTTT. Translating it yields CASSLGEQAFF.

The CDR3 sequence: CATSRDRHYGYTF. DNA for the CDR3: TGTGCCACCAGCCGGGACAGACACTATGGCTACACCTTC. V gene TRBV15 combines with J gene TRBJ1-2; 7 positions agree with TRBD1. CDR1 and CDR2 (germline): LNHNV, YYDKDF (reference sequence). The J segment lost 3 bases and the V segment lost 5 bases, leaving 3 bases of the junction unmatched. The length of the CDR3 is 13 residues.

The chain carries TRBV28 and TRBJ1-5; D is possibly TRBD1 (6 bases). The V gene lost 3 bases and the J gene lost 5 bases, with 17 bases spanning the gap. CDR1 is MDHEN, CDR2 SYDVKM, per germline. The CDR3 is 16 residues long. The CDR3 region is CASSFLAGTSDQPQHF. The CDR3 DNA sequence: TGTGCCAGCAGTTTCCTGGCAGGGACATCCGATCAGCCCCAGCATTTT. Full variable domain (missing parts from reference TRBV28 and TRBJ1-5): DVKVTQSSRYLVKRTGEKVFLECVQDMDHENMFWYRQDPGLGLRLIYFSYDVKMKEKGDIPEGYSVSREKKERFSLILESASTNQTSMYLCASSFLAGTSDQPQHFGDGTRLSIL.

The chain joins TRBV6-5 to TRBJ2-5, with 9 positions matching TRBD1. The CDR3 totals 13 residues. V lost 7 bases to trimming and J lost 3 bases; unmatched junction nucleotides: 3. Germline lookup yields CDR1 MNHEY and CDR2 SVGAGI. DNA of the CDR3: TGTGCCAGCACCAGGGACAGGGAAGAGACCCAGTACTTC. The encoded protein is CASTRDREETQYF.

V gene TRBV29-1 combines with J gene TRBJ1-4; weak D call: TRBD1 (5 bases). This CDR3 has 14 amino acids. Trimming removed 3 bases at V and 6 bases at J, with 14 bases between. Germline V CDR1 and CDR2: SQVTM, ANQGSEA. The CDR3 DNA is TGCAGCGTTGAGTTGGGAAGGGGTTATGAAAAACTGTTTTTT. The encoded protein is CSVELGRGYEKLFF.

The chain joins TRBV18 to TRBJ1-1; 8 bases map to TRBD1. The germline V gene has CDR1 KGHSH and CDR2 LQKENI. The CDR3 has 14 amino acids. J lost 1 base, V lost 6 bases, and 4 bases had no gene match. CDR3 in DNA: TGTGCCAGCTCCCGGGGACAGGAGAACACTGAAGCTTTCTTT. Its protein product is CASSRGQENTEAFF.

This chain links TRBV3-1 (or the pseudogene TRBV3-2) with TRBJ2-4, with D possibly matching TRBD2 (5 bases). Germline V gene sequence: CDR1 LGHDT, CDR2 YNNKEL (reference sequence). This CDR3 spans 14 amino acids. V lost 2 bases, J lost 3 bases, and 8 bases lay in between. CDR3 in amino acids: CASSQRGGKNIQYF. CDR3 coding DNA: TGTGCCAGCAGCCAACGGGGTGGCAAAAACATTCAGTACTTC.

The V call is TRBV6-1, the J call TRBJ1-3; D is uncertain. The CDR3 sequence is 16 residues long. The V gene lost 3 bases and the J gene lost 0 bases, with 12 bases spanning the gap. Germline CDR1 MNHNS, CDR2 SASEGT. The CDR3 coding sequence is TGTGCCAGCAGTGATTTTTTCCTAGACTCTGGAAACACCATATATTTT. Translating it yields CASSDFFLDSGNTIYF.

Comment on this clone: A read error may account for a junction end that differs from germline. The chain's CDR3 is CASTLTSGGAGELFF. The CDR3 nucleotides read TGTGCCAGCACCTTGACTAGCGGGGGTGCCGGGGAGCTGTTTTTT. The rearrangement uses TRBV5-5 and TRBJ2-2, with 12 bases aligning to TRBD2. Per germline, CDR1 SGHKS and CDR2 YYEKEE (reference sequence). The CDR3 runs 15 residues.

The J gene is TRBJ1-3, the V gene TRBV4-2; D perhaps matches TRBD1 (6 bases). V gave up 6 bases and J gave up 6 bases, with 15 bases separating them. The CDR3 consists of 14 residues. From germline, CDR1 is LGHNA and CDR2 YNFKEQ. Here the CDR3 DNA reads TGTGCCAGCAGAGGTTCAGGGGTGGTAAACACCATATATTTT. As protein: CASRGSGVVNTIYF.

The V call is TRBV6-5, the J call TRBJ1-1; TRBD1 matches at 8 bases. The V gene end was trimmed by 7 bases and the J gene end by 6 bases; junction bases not matched to a gene: 4. Germline CDR1 MNHEY, CDR2 SVGAGI. The CDR3 is 12 residues long. The CDR3 coding sequence is TGTGCCAGCAAAGGACAGGGCCCTGAAGCTTTCTTT. Its translation: CASKGQGPEAFF.

The chain is built from TRBV28 and TRBJ2-2; 11 bases map to TRBD2. Germline V gives CDR1 MDHEN, CDR2 SYDVKM. The CDR3 contains 17 residues. V lost 7 bases and J lost 0; bases outside the gene matches: 7. CDR3 DNA sequence: TGTGCCAGCAATTCTAGCGGGGGGCGGGCGAACACCGGGGAGCTGTTTTTT. It is translated as CASNSSGGRANTGELFF.